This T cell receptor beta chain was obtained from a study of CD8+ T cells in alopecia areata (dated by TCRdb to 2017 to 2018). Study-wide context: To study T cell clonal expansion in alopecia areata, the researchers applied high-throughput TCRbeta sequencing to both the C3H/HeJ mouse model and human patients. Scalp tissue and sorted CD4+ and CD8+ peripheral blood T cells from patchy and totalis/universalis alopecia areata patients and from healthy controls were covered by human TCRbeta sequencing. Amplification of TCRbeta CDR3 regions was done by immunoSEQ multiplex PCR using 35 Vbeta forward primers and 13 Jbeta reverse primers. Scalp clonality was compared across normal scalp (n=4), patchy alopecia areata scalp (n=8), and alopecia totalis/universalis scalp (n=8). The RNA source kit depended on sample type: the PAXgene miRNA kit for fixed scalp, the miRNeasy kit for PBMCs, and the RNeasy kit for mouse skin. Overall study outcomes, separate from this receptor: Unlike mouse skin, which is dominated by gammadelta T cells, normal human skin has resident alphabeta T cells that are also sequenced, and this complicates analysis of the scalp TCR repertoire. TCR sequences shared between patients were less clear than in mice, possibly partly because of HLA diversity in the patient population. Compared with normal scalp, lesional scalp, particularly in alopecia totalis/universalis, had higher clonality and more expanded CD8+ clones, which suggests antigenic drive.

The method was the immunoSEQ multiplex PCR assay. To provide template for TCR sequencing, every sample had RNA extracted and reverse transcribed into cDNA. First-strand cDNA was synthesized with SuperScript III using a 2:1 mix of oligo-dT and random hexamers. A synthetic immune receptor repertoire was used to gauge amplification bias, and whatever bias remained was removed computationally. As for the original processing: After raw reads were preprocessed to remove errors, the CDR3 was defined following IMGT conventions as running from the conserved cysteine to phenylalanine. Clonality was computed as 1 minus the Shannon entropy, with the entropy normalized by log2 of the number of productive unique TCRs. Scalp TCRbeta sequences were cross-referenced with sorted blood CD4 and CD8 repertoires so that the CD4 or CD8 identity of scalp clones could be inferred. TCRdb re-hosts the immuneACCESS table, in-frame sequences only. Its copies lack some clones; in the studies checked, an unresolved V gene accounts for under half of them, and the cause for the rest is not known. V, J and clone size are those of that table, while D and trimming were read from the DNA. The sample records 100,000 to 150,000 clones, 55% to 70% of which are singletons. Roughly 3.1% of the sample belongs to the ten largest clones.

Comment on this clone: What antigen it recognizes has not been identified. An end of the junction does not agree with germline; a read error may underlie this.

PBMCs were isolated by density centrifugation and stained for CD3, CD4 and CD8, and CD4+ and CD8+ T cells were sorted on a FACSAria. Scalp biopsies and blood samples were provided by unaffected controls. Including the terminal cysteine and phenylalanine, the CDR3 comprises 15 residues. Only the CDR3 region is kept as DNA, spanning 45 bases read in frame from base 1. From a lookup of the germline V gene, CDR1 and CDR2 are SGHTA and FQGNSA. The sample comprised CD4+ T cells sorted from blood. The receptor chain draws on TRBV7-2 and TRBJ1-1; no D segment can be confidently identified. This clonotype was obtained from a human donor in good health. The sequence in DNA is TGTGCCAGCAGCTTAAACCATGGGGTATCGGATGAAGCTTTCTTC. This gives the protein CASSLNHGVSDEAFF.